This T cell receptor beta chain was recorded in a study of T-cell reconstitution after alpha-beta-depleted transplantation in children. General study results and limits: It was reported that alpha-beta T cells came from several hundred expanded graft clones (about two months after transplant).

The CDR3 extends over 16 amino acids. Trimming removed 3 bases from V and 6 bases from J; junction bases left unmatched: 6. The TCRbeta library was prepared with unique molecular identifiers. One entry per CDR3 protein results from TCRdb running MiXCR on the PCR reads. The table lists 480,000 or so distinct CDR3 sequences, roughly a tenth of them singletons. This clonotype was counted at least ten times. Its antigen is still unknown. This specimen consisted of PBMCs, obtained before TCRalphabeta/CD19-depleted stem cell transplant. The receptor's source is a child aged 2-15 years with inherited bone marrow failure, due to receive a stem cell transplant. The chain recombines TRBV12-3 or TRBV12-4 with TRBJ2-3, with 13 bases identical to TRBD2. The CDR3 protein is CASSFWTSGRADTQYF. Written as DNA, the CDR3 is TGTGCCAGCAGTTTCTGGACTAGCGGGAGAGCCGATACGCAGTATTTT.